What follows describes a single T cell receptor beta chain. Profiling relied on immunoSEQ multiplex PCR, and the TCRdb table lists in-frame clones only, not all of them. The table has roughly 130,000 clones, 84% seen once; the top ten hold less than 9%. This record belongs to a study of blood T cell repertoires in COVID-19. Sequencing input: peripheral blood. This TCR was recovered from a man aged 25 to 45 with COVID-19, enrolled during active disease.

The CDR3 spells CASSLGRATEAFF. CDR3 DNA sequence: TGTGCCAGCAGCTTGGGCAGGGCCACTGAAGCTTTCTTT. The rearrangement joins TRBV5-8 to TRBJ1-1; the D gene is possibly TRBD1 (5 bases). V was shortened by 0 bases and J by 4 bases, with 7 bases between the two germline ends. This CDR3 is built from 13 residues. Germline-derived CDR1 and CDR2 are SGHTS and YDEGEE.